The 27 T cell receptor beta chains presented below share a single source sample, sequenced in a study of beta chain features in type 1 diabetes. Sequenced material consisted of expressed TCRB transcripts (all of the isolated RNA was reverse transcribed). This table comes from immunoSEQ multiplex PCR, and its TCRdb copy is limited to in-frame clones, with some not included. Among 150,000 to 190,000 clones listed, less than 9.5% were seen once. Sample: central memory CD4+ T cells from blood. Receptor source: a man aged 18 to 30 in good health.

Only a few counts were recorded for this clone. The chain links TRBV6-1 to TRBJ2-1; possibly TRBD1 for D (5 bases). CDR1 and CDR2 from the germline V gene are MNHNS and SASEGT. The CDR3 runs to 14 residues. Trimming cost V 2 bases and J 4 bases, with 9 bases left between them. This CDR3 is CASSESDRYNEQFF. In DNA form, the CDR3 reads TGTGCCAGCAGTGAATCTGACAGATACAATGAGCAGTTCTTC.

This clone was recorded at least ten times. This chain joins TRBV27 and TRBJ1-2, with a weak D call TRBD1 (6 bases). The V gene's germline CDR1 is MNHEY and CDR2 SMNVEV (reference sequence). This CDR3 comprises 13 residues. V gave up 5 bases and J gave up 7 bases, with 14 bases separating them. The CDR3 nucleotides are TGTGCCAGCAGTCTCCATAACAGGGTTGGCTACACCTTC. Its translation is CASSLHNRVGYTF.

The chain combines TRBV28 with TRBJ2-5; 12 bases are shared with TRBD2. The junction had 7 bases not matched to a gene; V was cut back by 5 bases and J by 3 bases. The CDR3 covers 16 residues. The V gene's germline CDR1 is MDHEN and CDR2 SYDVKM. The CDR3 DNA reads TGTGCCAGCAGTATGACTAGCGGGGGCCTAAAAGAGACCCAGTACTTC. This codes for CASSMTSGGLKETQYF. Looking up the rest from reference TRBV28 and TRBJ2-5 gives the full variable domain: DVKVTQSSRYLVKRTGEKVFLECVQDMDHENMFWYRQDPGLGLRLIYFSYDVKMKEKGDIPEGYSVSREKKERFSLILESASTNQTSMYLCASSMTSGGLKETQYFGPGTRLLVL.

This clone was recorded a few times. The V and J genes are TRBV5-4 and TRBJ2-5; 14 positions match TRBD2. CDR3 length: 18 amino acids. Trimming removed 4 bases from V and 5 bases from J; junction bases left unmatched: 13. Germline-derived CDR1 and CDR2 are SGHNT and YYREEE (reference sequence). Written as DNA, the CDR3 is TGTGCCAGCAGCCCCATCCCCCAAGGGACTAGCGGGAGTGAGACCCAGTACTTC. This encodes CASSPIPQGTSGSETQYF.

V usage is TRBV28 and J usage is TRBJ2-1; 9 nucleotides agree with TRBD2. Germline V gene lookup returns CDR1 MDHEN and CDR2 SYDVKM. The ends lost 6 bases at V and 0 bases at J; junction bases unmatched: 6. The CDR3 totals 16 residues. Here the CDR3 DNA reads TGTGCCAGCAGGACTCTAGCGGGGATCTCCTACAATGAGCAGTTCTTC. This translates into CASRTLAGISYNEQFF.

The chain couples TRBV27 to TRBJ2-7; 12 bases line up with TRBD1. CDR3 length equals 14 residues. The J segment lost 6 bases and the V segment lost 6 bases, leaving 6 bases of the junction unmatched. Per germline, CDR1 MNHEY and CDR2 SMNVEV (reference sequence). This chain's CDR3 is CASSPGTGGGEQYF. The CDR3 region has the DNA TGTGCCAGCAGCCCCGGGACAGGGGGCGGCGAGCAGTACTTC.

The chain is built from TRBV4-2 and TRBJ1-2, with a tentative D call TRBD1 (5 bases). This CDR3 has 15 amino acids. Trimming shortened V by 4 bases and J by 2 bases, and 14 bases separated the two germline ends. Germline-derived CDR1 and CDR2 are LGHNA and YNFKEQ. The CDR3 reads CASSPNGGKNYGYTF. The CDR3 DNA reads TGTGCCAGCAGCCCGAACGGGGGGAAAAACTATGGCTACACCTTC.

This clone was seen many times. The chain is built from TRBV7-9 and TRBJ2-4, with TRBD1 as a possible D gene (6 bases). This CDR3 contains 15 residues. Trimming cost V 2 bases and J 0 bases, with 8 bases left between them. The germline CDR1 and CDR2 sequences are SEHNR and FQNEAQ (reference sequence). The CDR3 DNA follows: TGTGCCAGCAGCTTAAGGGACAAAGCCAAAAACATTCAGTACTTC. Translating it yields CASSLRDKAKNIQYF.

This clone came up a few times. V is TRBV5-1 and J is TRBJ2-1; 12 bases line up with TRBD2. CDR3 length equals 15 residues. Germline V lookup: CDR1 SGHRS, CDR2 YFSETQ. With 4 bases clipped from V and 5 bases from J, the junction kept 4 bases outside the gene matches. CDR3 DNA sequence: TGCGCCAGCAGCCCAGGACTAGCGGGACACAATGAGCAGTTCTTC. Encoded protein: CASSPGLAGHNEQFF.

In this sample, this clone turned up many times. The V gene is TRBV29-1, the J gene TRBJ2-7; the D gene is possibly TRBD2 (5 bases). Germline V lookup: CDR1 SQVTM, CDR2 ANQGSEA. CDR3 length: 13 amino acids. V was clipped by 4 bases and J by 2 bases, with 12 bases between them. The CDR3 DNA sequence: TGCAGCGTTGGTGGGAGTTTCCCCTACGAGCAGTACTTC. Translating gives CSVGGSFPYEQYF.

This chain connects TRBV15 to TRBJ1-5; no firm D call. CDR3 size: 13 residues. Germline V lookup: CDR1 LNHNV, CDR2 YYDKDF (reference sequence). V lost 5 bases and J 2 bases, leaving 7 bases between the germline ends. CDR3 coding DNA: TGTGCCACCAGCCAAACACGCAATCAGCCCCAGCATTTT. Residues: CATSQTRNQPQHF.

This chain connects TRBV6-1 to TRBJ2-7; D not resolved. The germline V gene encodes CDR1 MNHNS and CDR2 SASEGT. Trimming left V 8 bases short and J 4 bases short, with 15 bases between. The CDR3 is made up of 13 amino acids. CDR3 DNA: TGTGCCAGCCTAGACGGGTTGGGTTACGAGCAGTACTTC. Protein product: CASLDGLGYEQYF.

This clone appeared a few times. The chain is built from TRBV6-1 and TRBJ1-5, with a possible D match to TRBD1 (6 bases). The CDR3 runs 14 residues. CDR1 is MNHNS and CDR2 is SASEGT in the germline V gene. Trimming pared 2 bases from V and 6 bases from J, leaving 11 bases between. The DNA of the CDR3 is TGTGCCAGCAGTGAACAGGGGTTGGGTCAGCCCCAGCATTTT. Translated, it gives CASSEQGLGQPQHF.

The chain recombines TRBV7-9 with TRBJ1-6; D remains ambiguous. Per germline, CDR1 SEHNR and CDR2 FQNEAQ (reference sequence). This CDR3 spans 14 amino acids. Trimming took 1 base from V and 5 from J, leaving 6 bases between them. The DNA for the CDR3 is TGTGCCAGCAGCTTAGATCCAGATAATTCACCCCTCCACTTT. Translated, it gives CASSLDPDNSPLHF.

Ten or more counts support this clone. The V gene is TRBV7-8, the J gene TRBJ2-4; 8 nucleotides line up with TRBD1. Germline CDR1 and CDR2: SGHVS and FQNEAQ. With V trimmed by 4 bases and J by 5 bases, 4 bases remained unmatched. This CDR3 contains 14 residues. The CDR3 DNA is TGTGCCAGCAGCTACTCGACAGGGGAAAACATTCAGTACTTC. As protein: CASSYSTGENIQYF.

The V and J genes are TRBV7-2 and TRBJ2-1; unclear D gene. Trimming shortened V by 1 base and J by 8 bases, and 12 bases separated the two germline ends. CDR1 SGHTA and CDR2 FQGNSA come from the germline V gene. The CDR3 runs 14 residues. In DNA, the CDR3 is TGTGCCAGCAGCTTAGGGGTTAGCAGTGATGAGCAGTTCTTC. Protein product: CASSLGVSSDEQFF.

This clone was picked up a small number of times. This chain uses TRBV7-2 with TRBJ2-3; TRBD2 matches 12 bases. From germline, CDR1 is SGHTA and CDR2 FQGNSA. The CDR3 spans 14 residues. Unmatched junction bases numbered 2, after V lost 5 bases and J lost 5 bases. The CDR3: CASSLGLAGDTQYF. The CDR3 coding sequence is TGTGCCAGCAGCCTGGGACTAGCGGGAGATACGCAGTATTTT.

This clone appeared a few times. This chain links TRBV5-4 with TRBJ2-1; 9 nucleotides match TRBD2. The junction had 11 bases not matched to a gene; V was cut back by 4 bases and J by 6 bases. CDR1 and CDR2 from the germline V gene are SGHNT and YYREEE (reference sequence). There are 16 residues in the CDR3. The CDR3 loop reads CASSQDRSGRLNEQFF. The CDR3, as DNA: TGTGCCAGCAGCCAAGATCGTAGCGGGAGACTCAATGAGCAGTTCTTC. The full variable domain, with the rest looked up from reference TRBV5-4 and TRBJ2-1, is ETGVTQSPTHLIKTRGQQVTLRCSSQSGHNTVSWYQQALGQGPQFIFQYYREEENGRGNFPPRFSGLQFPNYSSELNVNALELDDSALYLCASSQDRSGRLNEQFFGPGTRLTVL.

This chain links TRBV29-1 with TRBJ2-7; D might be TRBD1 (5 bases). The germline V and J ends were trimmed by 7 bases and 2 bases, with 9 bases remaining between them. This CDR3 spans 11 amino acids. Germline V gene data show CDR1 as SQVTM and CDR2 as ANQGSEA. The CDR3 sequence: CSAQDTYEQYF. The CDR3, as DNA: TGCAGCGCACAGGATACCTACGAGCAGTACTTC.

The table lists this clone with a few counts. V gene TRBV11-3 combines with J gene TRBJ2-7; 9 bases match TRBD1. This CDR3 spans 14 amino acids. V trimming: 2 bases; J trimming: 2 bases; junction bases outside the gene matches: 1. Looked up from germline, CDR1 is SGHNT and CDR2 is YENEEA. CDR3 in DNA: TGTGCCAGCAGCTTAACAGGGGGCACCTACGAGCAGTACTTC. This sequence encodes CASSLTGGTYEQYF.

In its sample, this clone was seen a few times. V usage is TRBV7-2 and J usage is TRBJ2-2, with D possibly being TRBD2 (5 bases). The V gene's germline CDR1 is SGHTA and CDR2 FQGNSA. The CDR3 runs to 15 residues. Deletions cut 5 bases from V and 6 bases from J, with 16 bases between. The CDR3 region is CASSPTLDSSGELFF. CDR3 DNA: TGTGCCAGCAGCCCAACATTGGACTCCTCCGGGGAGCTGTTTTTT.

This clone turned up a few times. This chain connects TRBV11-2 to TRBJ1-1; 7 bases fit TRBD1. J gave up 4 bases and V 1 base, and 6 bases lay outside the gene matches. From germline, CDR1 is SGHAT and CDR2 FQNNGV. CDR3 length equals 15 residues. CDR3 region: CASSLVPGGITEAFF. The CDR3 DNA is TGTGCCAGCAGCTTAGTCCCAGGGGGGATCACTGAAGCTTTCTTT. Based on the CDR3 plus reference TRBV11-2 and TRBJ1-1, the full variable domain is EAGVAQSPRYKIIEKRQSVAFWCNPISGHATLYWYQQILGQGPKLLIQFQNNGVVDDSQLPKDRFSAERLKGVDSTLKIQPAKLEDSAVYLCASSLVPGGITEAFFGQGTRLTVV.

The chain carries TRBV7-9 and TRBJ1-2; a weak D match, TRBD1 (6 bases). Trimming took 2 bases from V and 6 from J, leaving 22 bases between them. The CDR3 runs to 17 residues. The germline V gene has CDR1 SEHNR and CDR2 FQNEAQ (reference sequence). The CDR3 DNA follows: TGTGCCAGCAGCTTATTTCCCGAACAGGGTCTGATCCATGGCTACACCTTC. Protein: CASSLFPEQGLIHGYTF.

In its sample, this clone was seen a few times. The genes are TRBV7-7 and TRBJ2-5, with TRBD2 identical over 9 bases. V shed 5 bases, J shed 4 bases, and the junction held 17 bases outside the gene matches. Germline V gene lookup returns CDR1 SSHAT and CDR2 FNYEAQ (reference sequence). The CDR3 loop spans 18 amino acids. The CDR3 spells CASSLSAWRGGRGETQYF. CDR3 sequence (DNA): TGTGCCAGCAGCCTCAGCGCGTGGCGGGGGGGCCGGGGAGAGACCCAGTACTTC.

The DNA of the CDR3 is TGCGCCAGCAGCCCCGGGGTGCTAACAGATACGCAGTATTTT. Encoded protein: CASSPGVLTDTQYF. The chain is built from TRBV5-1 and TRBJ2-3; the D gene is possibly TRBD2 (5 bases). CDR1 is SGHRS and CDR2 is YFSETQ in the germline V gene. V lost 4 bases and J lost 3, with 12 bases in between. CDR3 size: 14 residues.

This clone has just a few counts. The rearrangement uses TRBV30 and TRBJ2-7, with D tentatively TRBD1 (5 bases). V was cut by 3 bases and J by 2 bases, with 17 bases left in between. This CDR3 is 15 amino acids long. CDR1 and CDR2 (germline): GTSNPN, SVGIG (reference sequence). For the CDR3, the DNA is TGTGCCTGGAGCCCAAAAGCGACAGCCACCTACGAGCAGTACTTC. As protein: CAWSPKATATYEQYF. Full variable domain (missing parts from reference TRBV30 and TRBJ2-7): SQTIHQWPATLVQPVGSPLSLECTVEGTSNPNLYWYRQAAGRGLQLLFYSVGIGQISSEVPQNLSASRPQDRQFILSSKKLLLSDSGFYLCAWSPKATATYEQYFGPGTRLTVT.

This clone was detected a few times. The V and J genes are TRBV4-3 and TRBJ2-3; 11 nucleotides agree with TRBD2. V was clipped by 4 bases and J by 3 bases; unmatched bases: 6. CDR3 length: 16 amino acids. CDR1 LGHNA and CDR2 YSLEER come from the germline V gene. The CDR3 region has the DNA TGCGCCAGCAGCCCCAACCGACTAGCGGGGACAGATACGCAGTATTTT. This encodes CASSPNRLAGTDTQYF.